These 2 T cell receptor beta chains were sequenced from one sample in a study of T cells in narcolepsy. Some clones are missing from TCRdb's copy, which holds only in-frame ones; the method was immunoSEQ multiplex PCR. The repertoire has 30,000 to 40,000 clones, more than 65% of them found once; the top ten carry about 2.5%. Specimen: memory (CD45RA-) CD4+ T cells from blood. All receptors come from a human donor in good health.

In this sample, this clone turned up a few times. The chain recombines TRBV9 with TRBJ2-5; 8 positions agree with TRBD1. The J segment lost 5 bases and the V segment lost 4 bases, leaving 7 bases of the junction unmatched. Germline CDR1 reads SGDLS; CDR2 reads YYNGEE. CDR3 length equals 14 residues. In DNA, the CDR3 is TGTGCCAGCAGCACCACGGACAGGGTGGAGACCCAGTACTTC. It is translated as CASSTTDRVETQYF. The variable domain in full, with the rest retrieved from reference TRBV9 and TRBJ2-5, is DSGVTQTPKHLITATGQRVTLRCSPRSGDLSVYWYQQSLDQGLQFLIQYYNGEERAKGNILERFSAQQFPDLHSELNLSSLELGDSALYFCASSTTDRVETQYFGPGTRLLVL.

This clone was observed a few times. The chain uses TRBV6-4 and TRBJ1-1; a weak D match, TRBD1 (6 bases). CDR1 and CDR2 from the germline V gene are MRHNA and SNTAGT. The ends were cut back, 4 bases at V and 4 bases at J, with 16 bases in the middle. This CDR3 contains 15 residues. CDR3 protein: CASSAQQGGSTEAFF. The CDR3 region has the DNA TGTGCCAGCAGTGCCCAACAGGGTGGAAGCACTGAAGCTTTCTTT.